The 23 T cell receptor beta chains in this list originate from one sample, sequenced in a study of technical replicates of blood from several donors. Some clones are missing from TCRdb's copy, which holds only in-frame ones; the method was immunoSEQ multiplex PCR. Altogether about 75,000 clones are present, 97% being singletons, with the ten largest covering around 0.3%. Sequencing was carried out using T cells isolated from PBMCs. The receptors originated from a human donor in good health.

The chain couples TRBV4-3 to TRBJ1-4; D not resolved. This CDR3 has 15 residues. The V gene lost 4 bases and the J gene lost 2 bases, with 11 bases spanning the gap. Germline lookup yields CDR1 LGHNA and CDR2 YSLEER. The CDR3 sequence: CASSPQYGTNEKLFF. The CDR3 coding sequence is TGCGCCAGCAGCCCCCAATACGGGACTAATGAAAAACTGTTTTTT.

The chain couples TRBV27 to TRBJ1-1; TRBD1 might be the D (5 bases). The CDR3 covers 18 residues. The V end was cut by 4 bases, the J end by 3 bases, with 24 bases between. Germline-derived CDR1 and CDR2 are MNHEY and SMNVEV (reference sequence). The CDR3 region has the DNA TGTGCCAGCAGTTCACCCTCCAGGGTCAACCGGGGGTACACTGAAGCTTTCTTT. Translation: CASSSPSRVNRGYTEAFF.

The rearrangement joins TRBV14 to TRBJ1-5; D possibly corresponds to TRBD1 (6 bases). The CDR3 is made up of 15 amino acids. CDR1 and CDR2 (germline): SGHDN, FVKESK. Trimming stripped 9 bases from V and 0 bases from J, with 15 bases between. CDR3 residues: CASKTGQPSNQPQHF. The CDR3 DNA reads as TGTGCCAGTAAAACAGGACAGCCTAGCAATCAGCCCCAGCATTTT.

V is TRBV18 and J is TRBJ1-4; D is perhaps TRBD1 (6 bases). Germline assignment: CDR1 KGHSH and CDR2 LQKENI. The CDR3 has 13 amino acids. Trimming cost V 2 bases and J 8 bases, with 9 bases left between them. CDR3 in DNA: TGTGCCAGCTCACCAGGGACAAGGGAAAAACTGTTTTTT. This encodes CASSPGTREKLFF.

CDR3 loop: CASSSYRDNEQFF. CDR3 bases: TGTGCCAGCAGCTCCTACAGGGACAATGAGCAGTTCTTC. V is TRBV7-2 and J is TRBJ2-1; possible D gene TRBD1, 6 bases. Germline CDR1 reads SGHTA; CDR2 reads FQGNSA. V was cut by 4 bases and J by 5 bases, with 9 bases left in between. CDR3 length equals 13 residues.

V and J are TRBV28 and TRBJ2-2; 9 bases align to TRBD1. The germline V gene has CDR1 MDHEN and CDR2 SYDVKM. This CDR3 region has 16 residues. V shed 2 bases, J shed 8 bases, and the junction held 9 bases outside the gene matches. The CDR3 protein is CASSLGQGTQEGELFF. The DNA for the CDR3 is TGTGCCAGCAGTTTAGGACAGGGGACCCAGGAAGGGGAGCTGTTTTTT.

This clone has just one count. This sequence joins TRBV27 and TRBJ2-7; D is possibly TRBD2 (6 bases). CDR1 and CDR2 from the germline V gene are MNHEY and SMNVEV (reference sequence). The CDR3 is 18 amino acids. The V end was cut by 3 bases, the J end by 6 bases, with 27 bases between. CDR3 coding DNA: TGTGCCAGCAGTTTCAGGGAGGTTTGGATAAGTATACTCTGCGAGCAGTACTTC. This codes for CASSFREVWISILCEQYF.

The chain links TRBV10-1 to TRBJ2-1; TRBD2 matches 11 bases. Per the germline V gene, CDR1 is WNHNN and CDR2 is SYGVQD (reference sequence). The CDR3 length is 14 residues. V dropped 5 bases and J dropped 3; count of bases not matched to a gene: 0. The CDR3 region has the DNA TGCGCCAGCAGTACTAGCGGGGGCTACAATGAGCAGTTCTTC. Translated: CASSTSGGYNEQFF.

CDR3 nucleotides: TGCGCCAGCAGCCAAGAATCTTATGACTTCTCGAACTATGGCTACACCTTC. Amino acid sequence: CASSQESYDFSNYGYTF. The chain links TRBV4-1 to TRBJ1-2; D gene ambiguous. V dropped 0 bases and J dropped 2 bases, with 16 bases sitting between them. Germline V gene lookup returns CDR1 MGHRA and CDR2 YSYEKL. CDR3 length: 17 residues.

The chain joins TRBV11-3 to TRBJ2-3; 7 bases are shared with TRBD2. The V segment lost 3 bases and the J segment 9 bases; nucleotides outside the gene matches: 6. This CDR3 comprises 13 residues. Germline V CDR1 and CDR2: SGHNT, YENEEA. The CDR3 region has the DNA TGTGCCAGCAGCTTCGACTCTAGCGGAACGCAGTATTTT. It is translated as CASSFDSSGTQYF.

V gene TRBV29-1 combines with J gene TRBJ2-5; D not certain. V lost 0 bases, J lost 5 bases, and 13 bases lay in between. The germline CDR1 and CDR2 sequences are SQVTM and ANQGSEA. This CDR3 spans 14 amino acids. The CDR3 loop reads CSVEDEAVWETQYF. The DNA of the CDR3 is TGCAGCGTTGAAGATGAGGCAGTATGGGAGACCCAGTACTTC.

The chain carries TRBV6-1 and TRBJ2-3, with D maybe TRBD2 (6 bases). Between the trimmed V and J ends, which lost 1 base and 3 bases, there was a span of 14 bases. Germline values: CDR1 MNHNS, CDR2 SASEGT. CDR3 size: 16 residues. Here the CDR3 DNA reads TGTGCCAGCAGTGAAGGGAAAAGGCTAGCGACAGATACGCAGTATTTT. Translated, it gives CASSEGKRLATDTQYF.

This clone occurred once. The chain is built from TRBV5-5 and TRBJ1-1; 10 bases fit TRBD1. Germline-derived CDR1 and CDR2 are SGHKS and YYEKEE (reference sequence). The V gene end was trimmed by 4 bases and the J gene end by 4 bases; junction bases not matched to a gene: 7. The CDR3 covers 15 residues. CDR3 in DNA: TGTGCCAGCAGCCAAGGACAGGGGGGCTTCACTGAAGCTTTCTTT. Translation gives CASSQGQGGFTEAFF.

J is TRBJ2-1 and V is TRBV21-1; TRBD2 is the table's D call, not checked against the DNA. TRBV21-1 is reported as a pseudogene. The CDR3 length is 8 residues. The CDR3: CASSTSFF. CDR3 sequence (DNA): TGTGCCAGCAGCACCTCCTTCTTC.

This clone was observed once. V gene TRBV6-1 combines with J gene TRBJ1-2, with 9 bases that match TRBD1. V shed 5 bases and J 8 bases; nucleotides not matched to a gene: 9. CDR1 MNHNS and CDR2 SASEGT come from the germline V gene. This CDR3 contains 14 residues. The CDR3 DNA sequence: TGTGCCAGCAGTACGGGACAGGGTATAGGGGGCTACACCTTC. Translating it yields CASSTGQGIGGYTF.

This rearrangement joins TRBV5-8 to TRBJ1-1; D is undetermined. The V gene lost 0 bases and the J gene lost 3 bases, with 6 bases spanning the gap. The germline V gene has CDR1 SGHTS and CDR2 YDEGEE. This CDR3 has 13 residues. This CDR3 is CASSLAQYTEAFF. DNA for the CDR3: TGTGCCAGCAGCTTGGCACAGTACACTGAAGCTTTCTTT.

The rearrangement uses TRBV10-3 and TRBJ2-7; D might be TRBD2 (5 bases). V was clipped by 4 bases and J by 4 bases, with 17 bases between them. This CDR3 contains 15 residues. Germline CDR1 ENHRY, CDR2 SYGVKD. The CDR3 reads CAISGASRTSYEQYF. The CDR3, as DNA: TGTGCCATCAGTGGCGCTAGCAGGACCTCATACGAGCAGTACTTC.

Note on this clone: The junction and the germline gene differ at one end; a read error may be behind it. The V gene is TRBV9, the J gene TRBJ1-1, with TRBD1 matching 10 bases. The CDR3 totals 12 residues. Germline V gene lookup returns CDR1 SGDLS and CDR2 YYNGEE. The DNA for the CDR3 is TGTGCCAGCAGCGTAGGGGGACAGGGGATGCTCTTT. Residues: CASSVGGQGMLF.

The CDR3 nucleotides read TGTGCCATCAGTGCCGGAGGTGCTCAGAGCTCCTACGAGCAGTACTTC. Its protein is CAISAGGAQSSYEQYF. The chain has TRBV10-3 and TRBJ2-7; perhaps TRBD2 as D (5 bases). CDR3 length: 16 amino acids. In germline, CDR1 is ENHRY, CDR2 SYGVKD. V was shortened by 4 bases and J by 0 bases, with 16 bases between the two germline ends.

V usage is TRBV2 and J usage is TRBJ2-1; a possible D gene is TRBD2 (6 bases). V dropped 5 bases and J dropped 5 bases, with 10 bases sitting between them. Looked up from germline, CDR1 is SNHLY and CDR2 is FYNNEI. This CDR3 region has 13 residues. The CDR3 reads CASSLASHNEQFF. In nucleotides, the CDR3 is TGTGCCAGCAGTCTAGCGTCCCACAATGAGCAGTTCTTC.

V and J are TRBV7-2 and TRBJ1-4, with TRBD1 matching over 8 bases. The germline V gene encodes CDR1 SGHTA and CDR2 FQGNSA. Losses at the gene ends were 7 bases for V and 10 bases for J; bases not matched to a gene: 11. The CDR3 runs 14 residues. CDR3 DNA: TGTGCCAGCAACGACCGGGACAGGATGGGAAAACTGTTTTTT. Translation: CASNDRDRMGKLFF.

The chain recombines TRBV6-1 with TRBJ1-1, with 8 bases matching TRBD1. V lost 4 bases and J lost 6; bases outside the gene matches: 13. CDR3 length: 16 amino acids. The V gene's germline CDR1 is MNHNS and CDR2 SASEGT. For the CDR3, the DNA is TGTGCCAGCAGTGGGTCCGGGACAGGTCTCCGCGCTGAAGCTTTCTTT. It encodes CASSGSGTGLRAEAFF.

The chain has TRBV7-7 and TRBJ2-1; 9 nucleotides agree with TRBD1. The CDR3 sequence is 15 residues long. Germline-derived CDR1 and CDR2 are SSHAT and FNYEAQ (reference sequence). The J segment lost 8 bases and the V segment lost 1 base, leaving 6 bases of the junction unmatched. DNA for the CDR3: TGTGCCAGCAGCTTAGACAGGGGGCAGTTCGATGAGCAGTTCTTC. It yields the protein CASSLDRGQFDEQFF.